The subject of this entry is one T cell receptor beta chain. The sample belongs to a study of control samples from healthy donors and cancer patients. Looked up from germline, CDR1 is MNHEY and CDR2 is SVGAGI. With 5 bases clipped from V and 5 bases from J, the junction kept 7 bases outside the gene matches. This CDR3 contains 15 residues. The repertoire was sequenced with immunoSEQ multiplex PCR; TCRdb's copy has only in-frame clones and lacks some. The sample gives approximately 76,000 clones, around 84% of which show up once; around a tenth is in the top ten. The source is a man between 60 and 75 years old with head and neck cancer. Sequencing was carried out using PBMCs. The chain uses TRBV6-5 and TRBJ2-2, with 8 bases that match TRBD1. CDR3 coding DNA: TGTGCCAGCAGTAAGCGGACAGGGATAACCGGGGAGCTGTTTTTT. Protein sequence: CASSKRTGITGELFF.